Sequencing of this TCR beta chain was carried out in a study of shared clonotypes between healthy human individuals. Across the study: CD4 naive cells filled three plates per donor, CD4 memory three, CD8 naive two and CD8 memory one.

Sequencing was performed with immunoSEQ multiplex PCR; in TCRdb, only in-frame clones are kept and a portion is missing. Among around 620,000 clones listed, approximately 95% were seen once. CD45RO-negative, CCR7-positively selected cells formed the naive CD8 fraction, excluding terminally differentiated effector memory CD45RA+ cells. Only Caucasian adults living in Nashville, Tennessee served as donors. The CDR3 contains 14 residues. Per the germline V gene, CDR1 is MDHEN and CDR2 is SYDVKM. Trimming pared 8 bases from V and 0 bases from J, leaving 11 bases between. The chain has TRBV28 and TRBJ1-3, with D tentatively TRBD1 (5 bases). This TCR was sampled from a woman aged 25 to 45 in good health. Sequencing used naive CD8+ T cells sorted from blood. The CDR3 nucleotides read TGTGCCAGCGGGAACAGGAACTCTGGAAACACCATATATTTT. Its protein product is CASGNRNSGNTIYF.